Each of the 21 T cell receptor beta chains below was sequenced from the same sample in a study of monozygotic twins with inflammatory bowel disease. From the 5' RACE reads, TCRdb lists one entry per CDR3 protein and no DNA. The listing contains under 150,000 distinct CDR3 sequences. The material sequenced was blood. These receptors originate from a human donor with ulcerative colitis or Crohn's disease, or a healthy co-twin of an affected twin (not recorded which).

The chain couples TRBV28 to TRBJ1-5; TCRdb proposes TRBD1, but this gene call is untestable without DNA. The germline V gene has CDR1 MDHEN and CDR2 SYDVKM. This CDR3 is 15 amino acids long. CDR3: CASSTPGQGNQPQHF. Using reference TRBV28 and TRBJ1-5 for the parts outside the CDR3, the full variable domain is DVKVTQSSRYLVKRTGEKVFLECVQDMDHENMFWYRQDPGLGLRLIYFSYDVKMKEKGDIPEGYSVSREKKERFSLILESASTNQTSMYLCASSTPGQGNQPQHFGDGTRLSIL.

The chain recombines TRBV20-1 with TRBJ2-7; TCRdb's assignment of TRBD1 cannot be checked, as there is no DNA. The CDR3 is 15 amino acids. Looked up from germline, CDR1 is DFQATT and CDR2 is SNEGSKA (reference sequence). This CDR3 reads CSARGGSTNLGEQYF.

The chain joins TRBV12-2 to TRBJ1-6. TRBV12-2 is noted as a pseudogene. The CDR3 consists of 22 residues. CDR3 in amino acids: CASRLAQVLGRALSSYNSPLHF.

V and J are TRBV20-1 and TRBJ2-1; there is no DNA to check the TCRdb D call of TRBD2. The CDR3 contains 14 residues. Germline lookup yields CDR1 DFQATT and CDR2 SNEGSKA (reference sequence). CDR3 region: CSARGGTSINEQFF.

The chain has TRBV27 and TRBJ1-1. The CDR3 is made up of 14 amino acids. Germline loops: CDR1 MNHEY, CDR2 SMNVEV (reference sequence). This chain's CDR3 is CASSLGDSATEAFF.

This rearrangement joins TRBV7-2 to TRBJ2-3; the TCRdb D gene call, TRBD1, has no DNA to confirm it. CDR1 and CDR2 (germline): SGHTA, FQGNSA. The CDR3 totals 15 residues. The CDR3 sequence: CASSFGGGYTDTQYF.

The chain has TRBV6-2 or TRBV6-3 and TRBJ2-4; TCRdb indicates TRBD1, and absent DNA this call remains unverified. Germline V lookup: CDR1 MNHEY, CDR2 SVGEGT. The CDR3 covers 15 residues. This CDR3 is CASSPLGQAKNMQYF.

This sequence joins TRBV20-1 and TRBJ2-7; TCRdb returns TRBD1, unconfirmable since there is no DNA. CDR1 DFQATT and CDR2 SNEGSKA come from the germline V gene (reference sequence). This CDR3 has 14 residues. The CDR3 sequence is CSAHGTGGSYEQYF.

This rearrangement joins TRBV19 to TRBJ2-1; as DNA is missing, the TRBD1 call by TCRdb cannot be tested. Per germline, CDR1 LNHDA and CDR2 SQIVND (reference sequence). The CDR3 is 15 amino acids. Here the CDR3 reads CASSRVGGTYNEQFF.

This chain uses TRBV29-1 with TRBJ1-2. The V gene's germline CDR1 is SQVTM and CDR2 ANQGSEA. This CDR3 contains 11 residues. The CDR3 is CSVAQPYGYTF. Full variable domain (outside the CDR3, taken from reference TRBV29-1 and TRBJ1-2): SAVISQKPSRDICQRGTSLTIQCQVDSQVTMMFWYRQQPGQSLTLIATANQGSEATYESGFVIDKFPISRPNLTFSTLTVSNMSPEDSSIYLCSVAQPYGYTFGSGTRLTVV.

This sequence joins TRBV20-1 and TRBJ2-7; TCRdb indicates TRBD1, and absent DNA this call remains unverified. This CDR3 has 16 residues. Per the germline V gene, CDR1 is DFQATT and CDR2 is SNEGSKA (reference sequence). CDR3 sequence: CSARGDPQGDLYEQYF.

The J gene is TRBJ2-7, the V gene TRBV20-1; as DNA is missing, the TRBD1 call by TCRdb cannot be tested. Germline CDR1 reads DFQATT; CDR2 reads SNEGSKA (reference sequence). The CDR3 is 14 amino acids. The CDR3 spells CSASSGVPSYEQYF.

The J gene is TRBJ2-2, the V gene TRBV7-2; TCRdb indicates TRBD2, and absent DNA this call remains unverified. Germline V gene sequence: CDR1 SGHTA, CDR2 FQGNSA. This CDR3 is 13 amino acids long. The CDR3 here is CASSPPRIGELFF.

The chain carries TRBV9 and TRBJ2-1; checking the TCRdb D call of TRBD2 is not possible without DNA. CDR3 length equals 18 residues. Germline-derived CDR1 and CDR2 are SGDLS and YYNGEE. Here the CDR3 reads CASSVRWRIGSEGNEQFF. The whole variable domain, filled in from reference TRBV9 and TRBJ2-1, reads DSGVTQTPKHLITATGQRVTLRCSPRSGDLSVYWYQQSLDQGLQFLIQYYNGEERAKGNILERFSAQQFPDLHSELNLSSLELGDSALYFCASSVRWRIGSEGNEQFFGPGTRLTVL.

The chain is built from TRBV30 and TRBJ1-2; TCRdb's D call, TRBD1, is unchecked because there is no DNA. The CDR3 loop spans 14 amino acids. Germline V gene data show CDR1 as GTSNPN and CDR2 as SVGIG (reference sequence). The CDR3 reads CAWSRDSRGYGYTF.

This chain connects TRBV30 to TRBJ2-1; with no DNA, the TCRdb D assignment of TRBD1 cannot be verified. The germline V gene encodes CDR1 GTSNPN and CDR2 SVGIG (reference sequence). The CDR3 spans 17 residues. The chain's CDR3 is CAWSVRVGRITYNEQFF.

V usage is TRBV12-3 or TRBV12-4 and J usage is TRBJ2-1; TCRdb proposes TRBD1, but this gene call is untestable without DNA. The CDR3 covers 14 residues. The CDR3 protein is CASSLGTAYNEQFF.

This chain's CDR3 is CASSWTGNTEAFF. This chain connects TRBV7-3 to TRBJ1-1; no DNA is available, so the TRBD1 call from TCRdb remains unchecked. Germline loops: CDR1 SGHTA, CDR2 FQGTGA. The CDR3 totals 13 residues.

The rearrangement joins TRBV6-5 to TRBJ2-2; TCRdb reports TRBD1, a call that lacks DNA to check it against. Germline CDR1 and CDR2: MNHEY and SVGAGI. CDR3 length: 15 amino acids. CDR3: CASSYEWARAGELFF.

This chain uses TRBV20-1 with TRBJ1-2; TCRdb returns TRBD1, unconfirmable since there is no DNA. Germline V gene data show CDR1 as DFQATT and CDR2 as SNEGSKA (reference sequence). The CDR3 covers 14 residues. The CDR3 spells CSAKTGQGSDGYTF.

The chain joins TRBV30 to TRBJ2-1; TCRdb's D call of TRBD2 is untestable without DNA. The CDR3 runs 14 residues. Germline V CDR1 and CDR2: GTSNPN, SVGIG (reference sequence). CDR3 sequence reads: CAWSSGRVYNEQFF.